Shown below are 13 T cell receptor beta chains from a single sample sequenced in a study of T cell responses to AZD1222 COVID-19 vaccine. The data were produced by immunoSEQ multiplex PCR, yet TCRdb's version contains in-frame clones alone and is incomplete. Found here are some 180,000 clones, 90% to 95% of them singletons; the top ten hold roughly 1.7%. This specimen was peripheral blood, taken 28 days after the second AZD1222 dose. The receptor set was obtained from an adult who received the AZD1222 COVID-19 vaccine.

In its sample, this clone was seen once. The chain carries TRBV19 and TRBJ1-1; D is perhaps TRBD1 (6 bases). Germline CDR1 reads LNHDA; CDR2 reads SQIVND (reference sequence). The ends were cut back, 5 bases at V and 9 bases at J, with 13 bases in the middle. The CDR3 length is 12 residues. The CDR3 coding sequence is TGTGCCAGTAGTCACACAGGGTGGAAAGCTTTCTTT. The encoded protein is CASSHTGWKAFF.

The V gene is TRBV4-1, the J gene TRBJ2-2; D unresolved. The V gene lost 4 bases and the J gene lost 4 bases, with 25 bases spanning the gap. The CDR3 runs 19 residues. Germline V gene data show CDR1 as MGHRA and CDR2 as YSYEKL. CDR3 nucleotides: TGCGCCAGCAGCCCGAATCCCGGAAGGTCTCTCGGCGGCACCGGGGAGCTGTTTTTT. It encodes CASSPNPGRSLGGTGELFF.

The rearrangement links TRBV9 to TRBJ1-1, with D perhaps matching TRBD1 (5 bases). The ends were cut back, 2 bases at V and 0 bases at J, with 11 bases in the middle. The CDR3 totals 15 residues. The V gene's germline CDR1 is SGDLS and CDR2 YYNGEE. The CDR3 DNA reads as TGTGCCAGCAGCGTCGAGACAGTCATGAACACTGAAGCTTTCTTT. Its translation is CASSVETVMNTEAFF.

The chain is built from TRBV5-1 and TRBJ2-4; possibly TRBD2 for D (5 bases). The V end was cut by 4 bases, the J end by 8 bases, with 13 bases between. The CDR3 runs 13 residues. Per germline, CDR1 SGHRS and CDR2 YFSETQ. The CDR3 is CASSEDGSDIQYF. The DNA for the CDR3 is TGCGCCAGCAGCGAAGATGGGAGTGACATTCAGTACTTC.

CDR3 in amino acids: CASSPWDTARYGYTF. The CDR3 DNA sequence: TGTGCCAGCAGTCCATGGGACACGGCTAGGTATGGCTACACCTTC. This chain links TRBV27 with TRBJ1-2; a weak D match, TRBD1 (6 bases). The V end lost 5 bases, the J end lost 5 bases, and 18 bases lay between the germline ends. Germline-derived CDR1 and CDR2 are MNHEY and SMNVEV (reference sequence). The CDR3 sequence is 15 residues long.

This clone was recorded only once. The genes are TRBV28 and TRBJ1-2; D may be TRBD1 (5 bases). Trimming took off 4 bases at V and 1 base at J, with 13 bases between the two ends. Germline CDR1 is MDHEN and CDR2 is SYDVKM. The length of the CDR3 is 15 residues. The CDR3 is CASSSLATDNYGYTF. CDR3 nucleotides: TGTGCCAGCAGTTCCCTTGCGACAGATAACTATGGCTACACCTTC.

J is TRBJ1-5 and V is TRBV7-2; weak D call: TRBD1 (6 bases). The V end lost 3 bases, the J end lost 3 bases, and 15 bases lay between the germline ends. Looked up from germline, CDR1 is SGHTA and CDR2 is FQGNSA. CDR3 length equals 16 residues. For the CDR3, the DNA is TGTGCCAGCAGCTTCAAGGGGGAGGGACTCAATCAGCCCCAGCATTTT. Translation gives CASSFKGEGLNQPQHF. Variable domain in full (rest from reference TRBV7-2 and TRBJ1-5): GAGVSQSPSNKVTEKGKDVELRCDPISGHTALYWYRQSLGQGLEFLIYFQGNSAPDKSGLPSDRFSAERTGGSVSTLTIQRTQQEDSAVYLCASSFKGEGLNQPQHFGDGTRLSIL.

The chain uses TRBV6-6 and TRBJ1-1; 7 nucleotides line up with TRBD1. CDR1 is MNHNY, CDR2 SVGAGI, per germline (reference sequence). The CDR3 is 15 amino acids. V shed 4 bases, J shed 1 base, and the junction held 6 bases outside the gene matches. The CDR3 DNA is TGTGCCAGCAGTTCCACAGGGGCGCGGAACACTGAAGCTTTCTTT. It yields the protein CASSSTGARNTEAFF.

The chain has TRBV9 and TRBJ2-5; D remains ambiguous. This CDR3 comprises 10 residues. Trimming took 0 bases from V and 6 from J, leaving 0 bases between them. Germline V gene data show CDR1 as SGDLS and CDR2 as YYNGEE. The CDR3 DNA is TGTGCCAGCAGCGTAGAGACCCAGTACTTC. Protein: CASSVETQYF.

This clone appeared a single time. The chain couples TRBV6-5 to TRBJ1-6; possible D gene TRBD1, 5 bases. Looked up from germline, CDR1 is MNHEY and CDR2 is SVGAGI. The V end was cut by 2 bases, the J end by 9 bases, with 8 bases between. CDR3 size: 13 residues. CDR3 sequence (DNA): TGTGCCAGCAGTTACAGGCAGGGTTCACCCCTCCACTTT. Its protein is CASSYRQGSPLHF.

DNA for the CDR3: TGTGCCAGCAGCTCAATGGGACAGGGGTTGAGGGGGGCCAACGTCCTGACTTTC. The encoded protein is CASSSMGQGLRGANVLTF. The chain recombines TRBV11-2 with TRBJ2-6; 10 nucleotides match TRBD1. This CDR3 spans 18 amino acids. The V segment lost 4 bases and the J segment 4 bases; nucleotides outside the gene matches: 10. CDR1 and CDR2 (germline): SGHAT, FQNNGV.

This chain links TRBV6-2 or TRBV6-3 with TRBJ1-3, with D perhaps matching TRBD1 (5 bases). The CDR3 contains 13 residues. Trimming left V 4 bases short and J 5 bases short, with 9 bases between. The germline CDR1 and CDR2 sequences are MNHEY and SVGEGT. CDR3 nucleotide sequence: TGTGCCAGCAGTTTCCAGGGCCGAAACACCATATATTTT. Its protein product is CASSFQGRNTIYF.

V gene TRBV6-1 combines with J gene TRBJ2-5; 8 bases are a match to TRBD1. This CDR3 spans 16 amino acids. V trimming: 4 bases; J trimming: 14 bases; junction bases outside the gene matches: 21. From germline, CDR1 is MNHNS and CDR2 SASEGT. The CDR3 is CASSAPDRDIRDPVYF. DNA of the CDR3: TGTGCCAGCAGTGCACCGGACAGGGATATTAGAGACCCAGTATACTTC.